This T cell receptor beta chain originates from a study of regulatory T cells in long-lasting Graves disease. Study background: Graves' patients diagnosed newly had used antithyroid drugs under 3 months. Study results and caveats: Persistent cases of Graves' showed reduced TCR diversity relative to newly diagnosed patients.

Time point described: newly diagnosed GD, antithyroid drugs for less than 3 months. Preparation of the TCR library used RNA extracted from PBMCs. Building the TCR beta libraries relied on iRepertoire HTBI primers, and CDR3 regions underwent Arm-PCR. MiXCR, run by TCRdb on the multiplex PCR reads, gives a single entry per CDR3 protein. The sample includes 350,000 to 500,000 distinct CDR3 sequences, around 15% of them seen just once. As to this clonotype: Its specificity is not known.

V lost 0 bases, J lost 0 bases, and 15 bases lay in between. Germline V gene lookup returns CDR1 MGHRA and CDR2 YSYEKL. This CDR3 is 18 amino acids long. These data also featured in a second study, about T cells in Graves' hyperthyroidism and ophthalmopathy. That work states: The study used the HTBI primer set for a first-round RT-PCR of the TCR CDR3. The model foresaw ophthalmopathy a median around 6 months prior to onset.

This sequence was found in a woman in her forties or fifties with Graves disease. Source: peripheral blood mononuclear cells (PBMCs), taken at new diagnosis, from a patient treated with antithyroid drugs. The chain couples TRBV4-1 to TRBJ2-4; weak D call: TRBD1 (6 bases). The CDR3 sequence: CASSQDYGQTQAKNIQYF. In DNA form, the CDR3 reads TGCGCCAGCAGCCAAGATTATGGACAGACCCAAGCCAAAAACATTCAGTACTTC.